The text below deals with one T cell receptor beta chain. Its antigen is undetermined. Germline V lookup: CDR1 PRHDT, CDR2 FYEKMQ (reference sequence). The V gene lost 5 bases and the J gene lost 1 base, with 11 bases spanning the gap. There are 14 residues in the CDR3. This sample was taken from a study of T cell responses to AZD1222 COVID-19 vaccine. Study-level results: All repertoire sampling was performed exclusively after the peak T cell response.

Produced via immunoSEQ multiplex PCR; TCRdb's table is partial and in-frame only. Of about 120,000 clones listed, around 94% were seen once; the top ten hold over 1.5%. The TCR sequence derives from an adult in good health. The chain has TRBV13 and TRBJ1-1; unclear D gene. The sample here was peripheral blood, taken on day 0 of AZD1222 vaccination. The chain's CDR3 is CASSGWTGNTEAFF. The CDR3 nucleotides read TGTGCCAGCAGCGGATGGACTGGGAACACTGAAGCTTTCTTT. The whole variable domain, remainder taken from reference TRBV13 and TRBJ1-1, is AAGVIQSPRHLIKEKRETATLKCYPIPRHDTVYWYQQGPGQDPQFLISFYEKMQSDKGSIPDRFSAQQFSDYHSELNMSSLELGDSALYFCASSGWTGNTEAFFGQGTRLTVV.